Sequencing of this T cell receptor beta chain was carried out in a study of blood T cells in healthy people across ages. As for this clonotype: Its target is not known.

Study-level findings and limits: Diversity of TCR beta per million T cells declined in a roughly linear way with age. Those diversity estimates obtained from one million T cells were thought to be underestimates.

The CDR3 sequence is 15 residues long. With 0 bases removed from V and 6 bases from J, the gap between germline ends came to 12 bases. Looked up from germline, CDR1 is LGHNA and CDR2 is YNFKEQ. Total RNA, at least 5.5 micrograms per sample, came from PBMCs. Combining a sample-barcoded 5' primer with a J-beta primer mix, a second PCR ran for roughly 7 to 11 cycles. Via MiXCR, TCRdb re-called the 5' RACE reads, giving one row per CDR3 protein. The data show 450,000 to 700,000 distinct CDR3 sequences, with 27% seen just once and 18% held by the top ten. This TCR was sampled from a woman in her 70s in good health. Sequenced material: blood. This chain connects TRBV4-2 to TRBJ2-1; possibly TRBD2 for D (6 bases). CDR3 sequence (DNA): TGTGCCAGCAGCCAAGATCCGGGAGCCCCCAATGAGCAGTTCTTC. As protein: CASSQDPGAPNEQFF.